Shown below are 28 T cell receptor beta chains from a single sample sequenced in a study of blood T cell repertoires in COVID-19 (dated by TCRdb to 2018 to 2021). Library construction relied on the immunoSEQ multiplex PCR assay. TCRdb mirrors the immuneACCESS table, restricted to in-frame sequences. Some clones are absent from its copies; in checked studies, under half trace to an unresolved V gene, and the reason for the others is unknown. This sample comprises under 450,000 clones, about nine tenths of them detected only once. The ten largest clonotypes hold about 1.4% of the sample. Material for sequencing was peripheral blood. These receptors came from a woman between 40 and 55 years old with COVID-19, enrolled during active disease.

V is TRBV2 and J is TRBJ2-2, with a possible D match to TRBD2 (6 bases). Trimming took off 6 bases at V and 4 bases at J, with 15 bases between the two ends. Germline V gives CDR1 SNHLY, CDR2 FYNNEI. This CDR3 comprises 15 residues. In nucleotides, the CDR3 is TGTGCCAGCAGCCGGCGGGGAACAAGCACCGGGGAGCTGTTTTTT. Protein sequence: CASSRRGTSTGELFF. Full variable domain (remainder filled in from reference TRBV2 and TRBJ2-2): EPEVTQTPSHQVTQMGQEVILRCVPISNHLYFYWYRQILGQKVEFLVSFYNNEISEKSEIFDDQFSVERPDGSNFTLKIRSTKLEDSAMYFCASSRRGTSTGELFFGEGSRLTVL.

The chain's CDR3 is CATSIRQTAGNTIYF. CDR3 DNA: TGTGCCACCAGCATCCGACAGACCGCTGGAAACACCATATATTTT. V gene TRBV15 combines with J gene TRBJ1-3; the D gene is possibly TRBD1 (5 bases). The V end was cut by 4 bases, the J end by 2 bases, with 12 bases between. Germline V gene data show CDR1 as LNHNV and CDR2 as YYDKDF (reference sequence). The CDR3 totals 15 residues.

V and J are TRBV18 and TRBJ2-1; 7 nucleotides line up with TRBD2. V dropped 3 bases and J dropped 6; count of bases not matched to a gene: 17. CDR3 size: 18 residues. Per germline, CDR1 KGHSH and CDR2 LQKENI. The CDR3 nucleotides read TGTGCCAGCTCACCTCCTGGGGGAGGGCTCATAAAGGGCAATGAGCAGTTCTTC. Its protein is CASSPPGGGLIKGNEQFF. The whole variable domain, filled in from reference TRBV18 and TRBJ2-1, reads NAGVMQNPRHLVRRRGQEARLRCSPMKGHSHVYWYRQLPEEGLKFMVYLQKENIIDESGMPKERFSAEFPKEGPSILRIQQVVRGDSAAYFCASSPPGGGLIKGNEQFFGPGTRLTVL.

The chain is built from TRBV6-6 and TRBJ2-2; D gene ambiguous. The CDR3 runs to 12 residues. Germline CDR1 reads MNHNY; CDR2 reads SVGAGI (reference sequence). The V end was cut by 0 bases, the J end by 15 bases, with 11 bases between. The DNA for the CDR3 is TGTGCCAGCAGTTACTCTTTGGAGATGGTGTTTTTT. The encoded protein is CASSYSLEMVFF.

J is TRBJ1-4 and V is TRBV18; the D gene is possibly TRBD1 (6 bases). The CDR3 has 17 residues. The ends were cut back, 2 bases at V and 7 bases at J, with 20 bases in the middle. In germline, CDR1 is KGHSH, CDR2 LQKENI. CDR3: CASSPTKTTGLGEKLFF. The CDR3 DNA sequence: TGTGCCAGCTCACCAACCAAAACAACAGGGCTTGGTGAAAAACTGTTTTTT.

The rearrangement links TRBV28 to TRBJ1-6, with D possibly being TRBD1 (6 bases). CDR1 is MDHEN, CDR2 SYDVKM, per germline. This CDR3 is 15 amino acids long. V was clipped by 2 bases and J by 8 bases, with 13 bases between them. In DNA, the CDR3 is TGTGCCAGCAGTTTAAGGGGGGGCGGTTATTCACCCCTCCACTTT. As protein: CASSLRGGGYSPLHF.

This chain joins TRBV4-3 and TRBJ1-3; 7 bases match TRBD1. The CDR3 has 15 amino acids. Germline V gene data show CDR1 as LGHNA and CDR2 as YSLEER. J was trimmed by 4 bases and V by 0 bases; bases with no gene match: 3. DNA for the CDR3: TGCGCCAGCAGCCAAGAGACAGGGTGGGGAAACACCATATATTTT. It encodes CASSQETGWGNTIYF.

The CDR3 loop is CASSLVAGPNTEAFF. The CDR3, as DNA: TGCGCCAGCAGCTTGGTGGCAGGGCCGAACACTGAAGCTTTCTTT. The rearrangement uses TRBV5-1 and TRBJ1-1, with D tentatively TRBD1 (5 bases). The length of the CDR3 is 15 residues. Germline V CDR1 and CDR2: SGHRS, YFSETQ. V dropped 0 bases and J dropped 1 base, with 10 bases sitting between them.

CDR3 protein: CASSPNYEQYF. The CDR3 DNA is TGTGCCAGCAGCCCAAATTACGAGCAGTACTTC. The gene calls are TRBV7-2 and TRBJ2-7; D not resolved. Trimming took 5 bases from V and 4 from J, leaving 6 bases between them. CDR3 length: 11 amino acids. Germline V gives CDR1 SGHTA, CDR2 FQGNSA.

The chain combines TRBV29-1 with TRBJ1-1; D uncertain. From germline, CDR1 is SQVTM and CDR2 ANQGSEA. V dropped 6 bases and J dropped 0 bases, with 14 bases sitting between them. The CDR3 loop spans 14 amino acids. This CDR3 is CSVARQTMNTEAFF. For the CDR3, the DNA is TGCAGCGTCGCCAGACAAACCATGAACACTGAAGCTTTCTTT.

The chain links TRBV7-9 to TRBJ2-3, with 8 nucleotides matching TRBD2. From germline, CDR1 is SEHNR and CDR2 FQNEAQ (reference sequence). The CDR3 is 16 residues long. V shed 5 bases, J shed 0 bases, and the junction held 7 bases outside the gene matches. CDR3 sequence: CASSLAGGASTDTQYF. CDR3 sequence (DNA): TGTGCCAGCAGCCTTGCGGGGGGAGCTAGCACAGATACGCAGTATTTT.

This chain links TRBV7-2 with TRBJ1-5, with D perhaps TRBD1 (5 bases). Per germline, CDR1 SGHTA and CDR2 FQGNSA. Trimming took 8 bases from V and 0 from J, leaving 11 bases between them. This CDR3 has 14 residues. CDR3 loop: CASGGGTSNQPQHF. The CDR3 nucleotides are TGTGCCAGCGGAGGAGGGACTAGCAATCAGCCCCAGCATTTT. Based on the CDR3 plus reference TRBV7-2 and TRBJ1-5, the full variable domain is GAGVSQSPSNKVTEKGKDVELRCDPISGHTALYWYRQSLGQGLEFLIYFQGNSAPDKSGLPSDRFSAERTGGSVSTLTIQRTQQEDSAVYLCASGGGTSNQPQHFGDGTRLSIL.

This chain joins TRBV5-4 and TRBJ1-3, with a tentative D call TRBD1 (6 bases). V gave up 4 bases and J gave up 0 bases, with 14 bases separating them. Per the germline V gene, CDR1 is SGHNT and CDR2 is YYREEE (reference sequence). The CDR3 length is 16 residues. CDR3: CASSQQGPSSGNTIYF. The CDR3 region has the DNA TGTGCCAGCAGCCAACAGGGTCCGTCCTCTGGAAACACCATATATTTT.

V usage is TRBV5-1 and J usage is TRBJ2-5; 7 bases match TRBD1. The length of the CDR3 is 15 residues. CDR1 SGHRS and CDR2 YFSETQ come from the germline V gene. The trim removed 2 bases at V and 2 bases at J, leaving 6 bases unmatched. Here the CDR3 reads CASSLETGWQETQYF. CDR3 DNA: TGCGCCAGCAGCTTAGAGACAGGGTGGCAAGAGACCCAGTACTTC.

This clone was seen once. The chain uses TRBV2 and TRBJ1-5; D might be TRBD1 (6 bases). V gave up 7 bases and J gave up 4 bases, with 14 bases separating them. Germline V CDR1 and CDR2: SNHLY, FYNNEI. This CDR3 has 14 amino acids. This CDR3 is CASKDRGDNQPQHF. For the CDR3, the DNA is TGTGCCAGCAAGGACAGAGGGGATAATCAGCCCCAGCATTTT. Looking up the rest from reference TRBV2 and TRBJ1-5 gives the full variable domain: EPEVTQTPSHQVTQMGQEVILRCVPISNHLYFYWYRQILGQKVEFLVSFYNNEISEKSEIFDDQFSVERPDGSNFTLKIRSTKLEDSAMYFCASKDRGDNQPQHFGDGTRLSIL.

This rearrangement joins TRBV7-2 to TRBJ2-2; 8 positions match TRBD1. The CDR3 covers 16 residues. Per germline, CDR1 SGHTA and CDR2 FQGNSA. J was trimmed by 3 bases and V by 3 bases; bases with no gene match: 6. CDR3 residues: CASSLTGAGYTGELFF. As DNA, the CDR3 is TGTGCCAGCAGCTTGACAGGGGCTGGATACACCGGGGAGCTGTTTTTT. The full variable domain, in which reference TRBV7-2 and TRBJ2-2 provide the parts outside the CDR3, is GAGVSQSPSNKVTEKGKDVELRCDPISGHTALYWYRQSLGQGLEFLIYFQGNSAPDKSGLPSDRFSAERTGGSVSTLTIQRTQQEDSAVYLCASSLTGAGYTGELFFGEGSRLTVL.

V is TRBV6-4 and J is TRBJ1-5, with D hard to call. Germline V gene lookup returns CDR1 MRHNA and CDR2 SNTAGT. The CDR3 is 13 residues long. The V end was cut by 11 bases, the J end by 3 bases, with 14 bases between. CDR3 amino acids: CAPGQAYNQPQHF. DNA of the CDR3: TGTGCCCCTGGGCAGGCTTACAATCAGCCCCAGCATTTT.

This clone showed up just a few times. V gene TRBV6-5 combines with J gene TRBJ1-6; no clear D. The CDR3 length is 12 residues. V lost 5 bases, J lost 13 bases, and 12 bases lay in between. The germline CDR1 and CDR2 sequences are MNHEY and SVGAGI. CDR3 region: CASSPPGGPLHF. As DNA, the CDR3 is TGTGCCAGCAGTCCGCCGGGTGGGCCCCTCCACTTT.

The gene calls are TRBV28 and TRBJ2-6; TRBD1 might be the D (6 bases). This CDR3 region has 15 residues. Germline CDR1 is MDHEN and CDR2 is SYDVKM. Between the trimmed V and J ends, which lost 4 bases and 4 bases, there was a span of 11 bases. In nucleotides, the CDR3 is TGTGCCAGCAGTTCACAGGGTACCGGGGCCAACGTCCTGACTTTC. Its translation is CASSSQGTGANVLTF.

The chain couples TRBV18 to TRBJ1-1; D unresolved. CDR1 and CDR2 (germline): KGHSH, LQKENI. The CDR3 is made up of 15 amino acids. The ends were cut back, 3 bases at V and 2 bases at J, with 13 bases in the middle. CDR3 in DNA: TGTGCCAGCTCACCCTACTCTAAGCCCAACACTGAAGCTTTCTTT. Its translation is CASSPYSKPNTEAFF.

In this sample, this clone turned up once. V and J are TRBV5-1 and TRBJ2-1; 11 positions match TRBD2. The trim removed 6 bases at V and 8 bases at J, leaving 10 bases unmatched. Germline CDR1 reads SGHRS; CDR2 reads YFSETQ. This CDR3 is 15 amino acids long. Here the CDR3 reads CASTIITSGSYEQFF. In DNA form, the CDR3 reads TGCGCCAGCACGATCATTACTAGCGGGAGCTATGAGCAGTTCTTC. The whole variable domain, filled in from reference TRBV5-1 and TRBJ2-1, reads KAGVTQTPRYLIKTRGQQVTLSCSPISGHRSVSWYQQTPGQGLQFLFEYFSETQRNKGNFPGRFSGRQFSNSRSEMNVSTLELGDSALYLCASTIITSGSYEQFFGPGTRLTVL.

The chain combines TRBV5-4 with TRBJ2-3; weak D call: TRBD2 (5 bases). V lost 2 bases, J lost 4 bases, and 8 bases lay in between. The CDR3 consists of 13 residues. CDR1 is SGHNT and CDR2 is YYREEE in the germline V gene (reference sequence). The CDR3 nucleotides read TGTGCCAGCAGCTTCGGGAATCCAGATACGCAGTATTTT. Translating it yields CASSFGNPDTQYF.

The chain uses TRBV28 and TRBJ1-2, with a weak D call TRBD1 (6 bases). V was pared by 5 bases and J by 6 bases, with 19 bases between. Germline V gene sequence: CDR1 MDHEN, CDR2 SYDVKM. The CDR3 runs 15 residues. The CDR3 is CASSAMTGDKDGYTF. As DNA, the CDR3 is TGTGCCAGCAGTGCTATGACAGGCGACAAAGATGGCTACACCTTC.

This clone is a singleton in its sample. The rearrangement uses TRBV13 and TRBJ2-3, with TRBD2 identical over 7 bases. Germline V gene lookup returns CDR1 PRHDT and CDR2 FYEKMQ (reference sequence). The CDR3 is made up of 17 amino acids. With 8 bases clipped from V and 3 bases from J, the junction kept 17 bases outside the gene matches. CDR3 coding DNA: TGTGCCAGCGTTGAGACTAGCAGGCTCTCTGATACAGATACGCAGTATTTT. Translated: CASVETSRLSDTDTQYF.

The J gene is TRBJ2-1, the V gene TRBV27, with TRBD2 matching over 14 bases. With 2 bases clipped from V and 1 base from J, the junction kept 4 bases outside the gene matches. Per the germline V gene, CDR1 is MNHEY and CDR2 is SMNVEV (reference sequence). This CDR3 region has 18 residues. The chain's CDR3 is CASSLLGLAGGSYNEQFF. The CDR3 region has the DNA TGTGCCAGCAGTTTACTCGGACTAGCGGGGGGTTCCTACAATGAGCAGTTCTTC.

This sequence joins TRBV6-4 and TRBJ1-3; D remains ambiguous. Germline CDR1 reads MRHNA; CDR2 reads SNTAGT. CDR3 length: 18 residues. Trimming left V 2 bases short and J 2 bases short, with 19 bases between. The CDR3 DNA reads TGTGCCAGCAGTGACACCCCCAGTCAGCGAGTAGCTGGAAACACCATATATTTT. Amino acids: CASSDTPSQRVAGNTIYF.

The CDR3 bases are TGTGCCAGCTCCCGTGGGGCGGAAAAAACTGAAGCTTTCTTT. Its translation is CASSRGAEKTEAFF. The V and J genes are TRBV18 and TRBJ1-1; TRBD1 might be the D (5 bases). In germline, CDR1 is KGHSH, CDR2 LQKENI. The V gene lost 6 bases and the J gene lost 5 bases, with 16 bases spanning the gap. The CDR3 contains 14 residues. Full variable domain (outside the CDR3, taken from reference TRBV18 and TRBJ1-1): NAGVMQNPRHLVRRRGQEARLRCSPMKGHSHVYWYRQLPEEGLKFMVYLQKENIIDESGMPKERFSAEFPKEGPSILRIQQVVRGDSAAYFCASSRGAEKTEAFFGQGTRLTVV.

This clone was found a few times. The chain recombines TRBV6-5 with TRBJ2-4, with TRBD1 matching 7 bases. CDR3 length: 15 residues. The V gene's germline CDR1 is MNHEY and CDR2 SVGAGI. Trimming at V came to 6 bases and at J to 0 bases, leaving 5 bases not matched to a gene. CDR3: CASSMTGIAKNIQYF. Here the CDR3 DNA reads TGTGCCAGCAGCATGACAGGGATAGCCAAAAACATTCAGTACTTC.